Listed here are 18 T cell receptor beta chains from one sample, sequenced in a study of blood T cell repertoires in COVID-19 (dated by TCRdb to 2020 to 2021). The library was generated by the immunoSEQ multiplex PCR assay. TCRdb's version of the immuneACCESS table is confined to in-frame rearrangements and falls short of the full clone set. An unresolved V gene accounts for under half of the shortfall where checked; the remainder is of unknown origin. The sample data list about 200,000 clones, and roughly 85% of these were observed just once. The ten largest clones take up 2% to 3% of the sample. The sequenced material came from peripheral blood. These receptors were taken from a woman in her sixties or seventies with COVID-19, enrolled during active disease.

The rearrangement uses TRBV7-8 and TRBJ2-5; 7 nucleotides line up with TRBD2. The germline CDR1 and CDR2 sequences are SGHVS and FQNEAQ. The CDR3 consists of 14 residues. V shed 5 bases and J 5 bases; nucleotides not matched to a gene: 8. The CDR3: CASSARGGRETQYF. CDR3 bases: TGTGCCAGCAGCGCACGGGGAGGGAGGGAGACCCAGTACTTC.

V usage is TRBV7-2 and J usage is TRBJ2-7, with 7 bases identical to TRBD1. The CDR3 length is 14 residues. Germline V gene sequence: CDR1 SGHTA, CDR2 FQGNSA. The V gene end was trimmed by 5 bases and the J gene end by 3 bases; junction bases not matched to a gene: 7. CDR3 sequence reads: CASSLRQGVYEQYF. Written as DNA, the CDR3 is TGTGCCAGCAGCCTTAGACAGGGCGTCTACGAGCAGTACTTC.

The V gene is TRBV21-1, the J gene TRBJ1-2. TRBV21-1 is flagged as a pseudogene. The CDR3 totals 14 residues. The CDR3 region has the DNA TGTGCCAGCGAAACCCCGGAGGCTTCCTGGGGCTACACCTTC. Its protein product is CASETPEASWGYTF.

This clone was seen only a few times. V usage is TRBV7-9 and J usage is TRBJ1-5; 7 bases are a match to TRBD1. V was clipped by 2 bases and J by 7 bases; unmatched bases: 2. CDR3 length equals 13 residues. Germline CDR1 reads SEHNR; CDR2 reads FQNEAQ (reference sequence). This CDR3 is CASSLMDRQPQHF. The CDR3 DNA sequence: TGTGCCAGCAGCTTAATGGACAGGCAGCCCCAGCATTTT.

This chain uses TRBV13 with TRBJ1-2, with TRBD1 identical over 10 bases. J was trimmed by 3 bases and V by 3 bases; bases with no gene match: 7. The CDR3 sequence is 16 residues long. Germline lookup yields CDR1 PRHDT and CDR2 FYEKMQ (reference sequence). The CDR3 loop is CASSFPSGTGDYGYTF. The CDR3 coding sequence is TGTGCCAGCAGCTTCCCATCGGGGACAGGGGACTATGGCTACACCTTC. The variable domain in full, with the rest retrieved from reference TRBV13 and TRBJ1-2, is AAGVIQSPRHLIKEKRETATLKCYPIPRHDTVYWYQQGPGQDPQFLISFYEKMQSDKGSIPDRFSAQQFSDYHSELNMSSLELGDSALYFCASSFPSGTGDYGYTFGSGTRLTVV.

The rearrangement uses TRBV19 and TRBJ2-5; 9 bases match TRBD1. Germline V gene data show CDR1 as LNHDA and CDR2 as SQIVND (reference sequence). V gave up 0 bases and J gave up 2 bases; unmatched junction bases: 10. The CDR3 is 18 residues long. CDR3 loop: CASSIDLRGGTGQETQYF. The CDR3 coding sequence is TGTGCCAGTAGTATAGATCTGCGAGGAGGGACAGGGCAAGAGACCCAGTACTTC. Together with reference TRBV19 and TRBJ2-5, the CDR3 gives the full variable domain: DGGITQSPKYLFRKEGQNVTLSCEQNLNHDAMYWYRQDPGQGLRLIYYSQIVNDFQKGDIAEGYSVSREKKESFPLTVTSAQKNPTAFYLCASSIDLRGGTGQETQYFGPGTRLLVL.

The chain joins TRBV3-1 (or the pseudogene TRBV3-2) to TRBJ2-2, with TRBD2 matching 7 bases. The trim removed 4 bases at V and 6 bases at J, leaving 11 bases unmatched. There are 16 residues in the CDR3. In germline, CDR1 is LGHDT, CDR2 YNNKEL (reference sequence). The CDR3 DNA sequence: TGTGCCAGCAGCCTCTTGAGACTTACTAGCGCCGGGGAGCTGTTTTTT. It translates to CASSLLRLTSAGELFF.

This chain connects TRBV10-3 to TRBJ1-5; 7 nucleotides align to TRBD1. CDR1 and CDR2 (germline): ENHRY, SYGVKD. The CDR3 totals 15 residues. Trimming at V came to 3 bases and at J to 1 base, leaving 3 bases not matched to a gene. Written as DNA, the CDR3 is TGTGCCATCAGTGACAGGGGGAACAGCAATCAGCCCCAGCATTTT. The encoded protein is CAISDRGNSNQPQHF.

This clone came up once. The rearrangement links TRBV6-2 or TRBV6-3 to TRBJ2-3, with a weak D call TRBD2 (6 bases). V dropped 6 bases and J dropped 6 bases, with 19 bases sitting between them. Germline lookup yields CDR1 MNHEY and CDR2 SVGEGT. The CDR3 has 15 amino acids. DNA for the CDR3: TGTGCCAGCAGCCAGAGGGACTCCGGTAGCGATACGCAGTATTTT. Amino acids: CASSQRDSGSDTQYF.

The chain combines TRBV3-1 (or the pseudogene TRBV3-2) with TRBJ2-5; the match to TRBD1 covers 9 bases. The trim removed 1 base at V and 5 bases at J, leaving 5 bases unmatched. This CDR3 has 15 amino acids. Looked up from germline, CDR1 is LGHDT and CDR2 is YNNKEL (reference sequence). CDR3 sequence (DNA): TGTGCCAGCAGCCAAGTTGGACAGGGGTGGGAGACCCAGTACTTC. It translates to CASSQVGQGWETQYF.

This rearrangement joins TRBV29-1 to TRBJ2-7, with TRBD1 as a possible D gene (5 bases). The germline V gene encodes CDR1 SQVTM and CDR2 ANQGSEA. This CDR3 has 12 amino acids. Between the trimmed V and J ends, which lost 4 bases and 3 bases, there was a span of 10 bases. Written as DNA, the CDR3 is TGCAGCGTTGGGGGCGCGAGCTACGAGCAGTACTTC. Translated: CSVGGASYEQYF.

V and J are TRBV18 and TRBJ2-7; TRBD1 matches 11 bases. Germline V gene lookup returns CDR1 KGHSH and CDR2 LQKENI. V trimming: 8 bases; J trimming: 5 bases; junction bases outside the gene matches: 8. The CDR3 totals 14 residues. The CDR3 DNA reads TGTGCCAGCGCCGCCGGGACAGGGGGTGACGAGCAGTACTTC. Amino acids: CASAAGTGGDEQYF.

Only a few counts were recorded for this clone. The genes are TRBV6-5 and TRBJ2-1; 8 bases map to TRBD2. CDR3 length equals 15 residues. J lost 5 bases, V lost 0 bases, and 3 bases had no gene match. Looked up from germline, CDR1 is MNHEY and CDR2 is SVGAGI. CDR3 protein: CASSYSTGGNNEQFF. In DNA, the CDR3 is TGTGCCAGCAGTTACTCCACGGGGGGGAACAATGAGCAGTTCTTC.

The V gene is TRBV7-9, the J gene TRBJ2-2, with a weak D call TRBD1 (6 bases). The CDR3 is made up of 17 amino acids. The ends were cut back, 1 base at V and 4 bases at J, with 16 bases in the middle. Germline loops: CDR1 SEHNR, CDR2 FQNEAQ (reference sequence). The DNA for the CDR3 is TGTGCCAGCAGCTTAGGCTGGGGGCGCATGGGCACCGGGGAGCTGTTTTTT. It translates to CASSLGWGRMGTGELFF. Filled out from reference TRBV7-9 and TRBJ2-2, the complete variable domain reads DTGVSQNPRHKITKRGQNVTFRCDPISEHNRLYWYRQTLGQGPEFLTYFQNEAQLEKSRLLSDRFSAERPKGSFSTLEIQRTEQGDSAMYLCASSLGWGRMGTGELFFGEGSRLTVL.

The V gene is TRBV19, the J gene TRBJ2-7, with 7 bases aligning to TRBD2. V shed 8 bases, J shed 4 bases, and the junction held 8 bases outside the gene matches. Germline V CDR1 and CDR2: LNHDA, SQIVND (reference sequence). This CDR3 comprises 13 residues. In DNA, the CDR3 is TGTGCCAGTCGGGGGGTTCGGGATTACGAGCAGTACTTC. This codes for CASRGVRDYEQYF.

The CDR3 sequence is CASSTGQGAYEQYF. CDR3 nucleotides: TGTGCCAGCAGTACAGGACAGGGCGCATACGAGCAGTACTTC. The chain employs TRBV6-5 and TRBJ2-7, with 8 bases aligning to TRBD1. CDR1 is MNHEY, CDR2 SVGAGI, per germline. The J segment lost 4 bases and the V segment lost 5 bases, leaving 7 bases of the junction unmatched. CDR3 size: 14 residues.

The rearrangement links TRBV4-2 to TRBJ2-7, with TRBD2 identical over 8 bases. Unmatched junction bases numbered 8, after V lost 3 bases and J lost 4 bases. This CDR3 is built from 15 residues. Looked up from germline, CDR1 is LGHNA and CDR2 is YNFKEQ. For the CDR3, the DNA is TGTGCCAGCAGCCAGCCGGGACTAGAGCGTTACGAGCAGTACTTC. Its protein is CASSQPGLERYEQYF.

The chain carries TRBV10-2 and TRBJ1-3; D possibly corresponds to TRBD1 (6 bases). This CDR3 region has 16 residues. In germline, CDR1 is WSHSY, CDR2 SAAADI. Trimming pared 2 bases from V and 0 bases from J, leaving 11 bases between. The CDR3 reads CASSEILGGSGNTIYF. In DNA, the CDR3 is TGCGCCAGCAGTGAGATCTTAGGGGGCTCTGGAAACACCATATATTTT.